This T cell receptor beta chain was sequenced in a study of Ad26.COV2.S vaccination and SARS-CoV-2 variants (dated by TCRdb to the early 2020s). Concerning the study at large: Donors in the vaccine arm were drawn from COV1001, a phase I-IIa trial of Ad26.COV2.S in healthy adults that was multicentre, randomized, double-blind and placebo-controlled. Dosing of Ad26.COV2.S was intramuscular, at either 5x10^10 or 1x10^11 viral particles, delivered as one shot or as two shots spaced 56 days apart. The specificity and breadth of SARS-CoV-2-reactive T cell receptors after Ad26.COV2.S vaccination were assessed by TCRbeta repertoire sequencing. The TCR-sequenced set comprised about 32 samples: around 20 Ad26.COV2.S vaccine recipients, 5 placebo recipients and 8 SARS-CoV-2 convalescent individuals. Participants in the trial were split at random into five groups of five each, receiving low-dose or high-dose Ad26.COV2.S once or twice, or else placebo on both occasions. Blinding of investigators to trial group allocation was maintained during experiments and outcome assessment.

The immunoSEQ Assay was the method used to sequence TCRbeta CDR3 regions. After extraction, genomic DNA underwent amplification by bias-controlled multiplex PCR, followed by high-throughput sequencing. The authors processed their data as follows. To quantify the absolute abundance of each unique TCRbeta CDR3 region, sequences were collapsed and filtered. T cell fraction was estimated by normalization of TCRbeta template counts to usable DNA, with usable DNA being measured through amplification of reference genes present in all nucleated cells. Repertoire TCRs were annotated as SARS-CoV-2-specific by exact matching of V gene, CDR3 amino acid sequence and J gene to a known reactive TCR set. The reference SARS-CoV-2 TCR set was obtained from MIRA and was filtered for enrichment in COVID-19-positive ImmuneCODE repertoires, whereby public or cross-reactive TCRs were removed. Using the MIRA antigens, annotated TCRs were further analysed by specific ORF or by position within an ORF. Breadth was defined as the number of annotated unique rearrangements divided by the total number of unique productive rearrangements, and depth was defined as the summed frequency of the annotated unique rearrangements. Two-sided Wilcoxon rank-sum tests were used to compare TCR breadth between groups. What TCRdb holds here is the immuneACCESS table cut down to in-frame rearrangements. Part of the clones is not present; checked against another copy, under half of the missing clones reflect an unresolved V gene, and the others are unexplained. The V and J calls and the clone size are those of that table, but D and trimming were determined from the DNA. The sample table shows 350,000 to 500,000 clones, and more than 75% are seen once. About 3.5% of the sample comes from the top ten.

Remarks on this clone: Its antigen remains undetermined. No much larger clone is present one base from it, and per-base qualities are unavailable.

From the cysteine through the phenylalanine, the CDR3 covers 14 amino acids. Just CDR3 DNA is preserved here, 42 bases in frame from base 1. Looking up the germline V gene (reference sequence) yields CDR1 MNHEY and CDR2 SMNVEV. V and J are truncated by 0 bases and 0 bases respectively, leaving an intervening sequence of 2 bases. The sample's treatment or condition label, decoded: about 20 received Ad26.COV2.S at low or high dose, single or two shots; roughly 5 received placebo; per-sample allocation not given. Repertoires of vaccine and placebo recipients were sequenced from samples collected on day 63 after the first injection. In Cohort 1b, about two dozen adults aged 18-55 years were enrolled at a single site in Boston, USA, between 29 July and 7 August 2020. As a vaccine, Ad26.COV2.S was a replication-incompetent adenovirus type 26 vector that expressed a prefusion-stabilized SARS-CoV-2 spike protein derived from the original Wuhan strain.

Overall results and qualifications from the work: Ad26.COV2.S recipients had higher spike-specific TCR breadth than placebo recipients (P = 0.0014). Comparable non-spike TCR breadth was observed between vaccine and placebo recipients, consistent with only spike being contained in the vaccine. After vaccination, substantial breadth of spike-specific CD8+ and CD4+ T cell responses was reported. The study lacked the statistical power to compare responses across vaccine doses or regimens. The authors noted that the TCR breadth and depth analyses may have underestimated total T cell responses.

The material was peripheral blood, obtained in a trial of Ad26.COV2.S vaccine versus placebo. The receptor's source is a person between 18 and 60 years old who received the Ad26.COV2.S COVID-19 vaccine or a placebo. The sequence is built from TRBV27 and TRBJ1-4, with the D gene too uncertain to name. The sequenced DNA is TGTGCCAGCAGTTTATCCCCAACTAATGAAAAACTGTTTTTT. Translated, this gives CASSLSPTNEKLFF.